This T cell receptor beta chain was documented in a study of T cells in Graves' hyperthyroidism and ophthalmopathy. Study summary: The initial diagnosis was the point when peripheral blood was collected, ahead of any treatment.

The germline CDR1 and CDR2 sequences are SGDLS and YYNGEE. The CDR3 has 14 residues. Trimming removed 0 bases at V and 1 base at J, with 7 bases between. Findings of the study overall: The model foresaw ophthalmopathy a median about 6.1 months prior to onset. From stable hyperthyroidism, ophthalmopathy was separated by a 13 V-J model.

Uncontrolled infection, other autoimmune disease, pregnancy or lactation barred patients from enrollment. Amplified regions were TCR beta CDR3 sequences from RNA transcripts. First-round RT-PCR of the TCR CDR3 relied on the HTBI primer set. TCRdb fed the multiplex PCR reads into MiXCR, producing one record per CDR3 protein. This table holds roughly 330,000 distinct CDR3 sequences, approximately 15% found once. This clonotype has more than one count but fewer than ten. Its antigen is currently unknown. This receptor was taken from a man aged 30-40 years with Graves' hyperthyroidism. The sample comprised blood. The chain has TRBV9 and TRBJ1-1, with D unresolved. CDR3 protein: CASSVGLPNTEAFF. CDR3 bases: TGTGCCAGCAGCGTAGGTCTCCCGAACACTGAAGCTTTCTTT.